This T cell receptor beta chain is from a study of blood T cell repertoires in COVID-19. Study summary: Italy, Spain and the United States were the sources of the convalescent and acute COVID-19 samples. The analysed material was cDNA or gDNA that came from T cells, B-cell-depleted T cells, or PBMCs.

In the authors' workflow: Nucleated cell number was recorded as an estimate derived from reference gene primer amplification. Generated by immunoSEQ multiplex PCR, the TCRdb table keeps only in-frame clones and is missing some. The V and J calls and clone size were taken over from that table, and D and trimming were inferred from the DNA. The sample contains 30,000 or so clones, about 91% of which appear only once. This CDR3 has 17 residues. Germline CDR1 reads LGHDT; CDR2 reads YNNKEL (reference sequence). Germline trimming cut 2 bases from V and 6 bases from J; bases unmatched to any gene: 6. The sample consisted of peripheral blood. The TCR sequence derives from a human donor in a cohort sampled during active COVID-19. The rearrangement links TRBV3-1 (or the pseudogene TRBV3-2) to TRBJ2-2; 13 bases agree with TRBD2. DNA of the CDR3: TGTGCCAGCAGCCAAACTAGCGGGAGGGCCCTAGCCGGGGAGCTGTTTTTT. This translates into CASSQTSGRALAGELFF.